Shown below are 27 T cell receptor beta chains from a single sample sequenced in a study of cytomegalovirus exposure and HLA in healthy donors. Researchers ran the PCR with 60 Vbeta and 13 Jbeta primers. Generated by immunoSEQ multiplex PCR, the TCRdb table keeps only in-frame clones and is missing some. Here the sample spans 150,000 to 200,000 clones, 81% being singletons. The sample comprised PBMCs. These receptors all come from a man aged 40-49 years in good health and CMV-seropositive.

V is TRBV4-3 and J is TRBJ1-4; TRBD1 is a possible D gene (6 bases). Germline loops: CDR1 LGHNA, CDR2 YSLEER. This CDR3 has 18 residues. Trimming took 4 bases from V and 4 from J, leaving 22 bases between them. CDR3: CASSPGLGRGALNEKLFF. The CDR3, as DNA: TGCGCCAGCAGCCCTGGATTGGGTCGGGGGGCTCTTAATGAAAAACTGTTTTTT.

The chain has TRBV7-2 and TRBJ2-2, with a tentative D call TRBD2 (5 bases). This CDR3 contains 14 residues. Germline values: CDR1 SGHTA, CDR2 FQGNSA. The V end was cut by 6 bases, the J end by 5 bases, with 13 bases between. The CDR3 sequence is CASRPGLSTGELFF. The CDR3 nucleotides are TGTGCCAGCAGACCCGGACTCTCGACCGGGGAGCTGTTTTTT.

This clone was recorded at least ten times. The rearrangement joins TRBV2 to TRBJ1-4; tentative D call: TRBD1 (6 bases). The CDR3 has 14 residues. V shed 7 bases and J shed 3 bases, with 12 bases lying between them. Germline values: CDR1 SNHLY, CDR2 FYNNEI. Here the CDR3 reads CASIQGWANEKLFF. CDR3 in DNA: TGTGCCAGCATCCAGGGGTGGGCTAATGAAAAACTGTTTTTT.

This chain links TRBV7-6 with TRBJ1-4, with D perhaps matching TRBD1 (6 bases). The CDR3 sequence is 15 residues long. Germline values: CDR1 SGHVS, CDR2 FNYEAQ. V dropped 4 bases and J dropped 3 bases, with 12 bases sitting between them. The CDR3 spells CASSYTGRANEKLFF. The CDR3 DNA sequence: TGTGCCAGCAGCTACACAGGGAGGGCTAATGAAAAACTGTTTTTT.

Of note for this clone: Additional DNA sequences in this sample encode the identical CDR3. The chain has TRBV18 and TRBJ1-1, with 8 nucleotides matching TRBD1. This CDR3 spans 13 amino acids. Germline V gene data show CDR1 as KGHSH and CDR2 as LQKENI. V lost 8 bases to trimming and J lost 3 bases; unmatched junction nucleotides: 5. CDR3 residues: CASSQTGDTEAFF. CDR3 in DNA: TGTGCCAGCAGCCAGACAGGGGACACTGAAGCTTTCTTT. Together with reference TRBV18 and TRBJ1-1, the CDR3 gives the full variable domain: NAGVMQNPRHLVRRRGQEARLRCSPMKGHSHVYWYRQLPEEGLKFMVYLQKENIIDESGMPKERFSAEFPKEGPSILRIQQVVRGDSAAYFCASSQTGDTEAFFGQGTRLTVV.

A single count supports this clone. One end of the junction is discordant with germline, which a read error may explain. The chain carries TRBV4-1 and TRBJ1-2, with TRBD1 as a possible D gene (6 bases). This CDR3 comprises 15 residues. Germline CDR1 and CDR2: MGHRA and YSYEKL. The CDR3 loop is CASSQDDRRNYGYTF. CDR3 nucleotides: TGTGCCAGCAGCCAAGATGACAGGCGAAACTATGGCTACACCTTC.

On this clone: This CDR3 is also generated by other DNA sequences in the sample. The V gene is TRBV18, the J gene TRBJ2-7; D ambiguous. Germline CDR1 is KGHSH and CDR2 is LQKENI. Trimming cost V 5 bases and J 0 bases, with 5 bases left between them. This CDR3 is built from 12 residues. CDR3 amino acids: CASSSNSYEQYF. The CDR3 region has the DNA TGTGCCAGCTCATCCAACTCCTACGAGCAGTACTTC.

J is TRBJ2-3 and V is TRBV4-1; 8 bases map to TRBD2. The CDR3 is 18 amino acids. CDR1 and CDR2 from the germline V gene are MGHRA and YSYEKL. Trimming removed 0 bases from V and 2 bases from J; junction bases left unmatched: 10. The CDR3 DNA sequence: TGCGCCAGCAGCCAAGATCGTTTCGGGAGGGGGGACACAGATACGCAGTATTTT. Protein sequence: CASSQDRFGRGDTDTQYF.

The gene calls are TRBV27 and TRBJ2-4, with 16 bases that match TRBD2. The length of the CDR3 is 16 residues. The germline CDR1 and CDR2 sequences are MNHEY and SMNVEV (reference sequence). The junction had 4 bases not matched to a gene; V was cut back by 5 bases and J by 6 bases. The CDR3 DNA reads TGTGCCAGCAGTCCGGGACTAGCGGGGGGGGGAAACATTCAGTACTTC. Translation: CASSPGLAGGGNIQYF.

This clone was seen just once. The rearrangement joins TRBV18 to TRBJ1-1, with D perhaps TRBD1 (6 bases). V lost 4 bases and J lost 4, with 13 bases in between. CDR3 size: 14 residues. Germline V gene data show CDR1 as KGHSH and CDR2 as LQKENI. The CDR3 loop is CASSQGLGGTEAFF. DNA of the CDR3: TGTGCCAGCTCACAAGGACTAGGGGGCACTGAAGCTTTCTTT.

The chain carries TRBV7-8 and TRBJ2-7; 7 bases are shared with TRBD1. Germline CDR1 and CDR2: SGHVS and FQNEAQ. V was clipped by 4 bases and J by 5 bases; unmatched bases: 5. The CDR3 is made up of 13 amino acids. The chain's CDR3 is CASSSYRGDEQYF. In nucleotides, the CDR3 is TGTGCCAGCAGCTCGTACAGGGGCGACGAGCAGTACTTC.

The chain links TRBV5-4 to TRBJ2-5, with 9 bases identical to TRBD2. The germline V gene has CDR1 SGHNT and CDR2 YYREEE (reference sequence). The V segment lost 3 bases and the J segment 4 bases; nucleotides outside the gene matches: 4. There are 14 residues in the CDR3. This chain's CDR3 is CASSSKREVETQYF. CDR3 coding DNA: TGTGCCAGCAGCTCGAAGCGGGAGGTAGAGACCCAGTACTTC.

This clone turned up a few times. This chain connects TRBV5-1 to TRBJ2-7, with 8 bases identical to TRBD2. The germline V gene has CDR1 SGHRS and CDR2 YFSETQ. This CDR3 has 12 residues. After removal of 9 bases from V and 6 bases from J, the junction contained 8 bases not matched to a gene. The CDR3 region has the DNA TGCGCCACCCACGGGAGCGGGGGCGAGCAGTACTTC. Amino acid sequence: CATHGSGGEQYF.

The CDR3 loop is CASSPDPSSYEQYF. The CDR3 coding sequence is TGTGCCAGTAGTCCAGATCCCTCCTCCTACGAGCAGTACTTC. The chain joins TRBV19 to TRBJ2-7, with unresolved D. V was cut by 5 bases and J by 0 bases, with 11 bases left in between. CDR1 and CDR2 (germline): LNHDA, SQIVND (reference sequence). CDR3 length: 14 residues.

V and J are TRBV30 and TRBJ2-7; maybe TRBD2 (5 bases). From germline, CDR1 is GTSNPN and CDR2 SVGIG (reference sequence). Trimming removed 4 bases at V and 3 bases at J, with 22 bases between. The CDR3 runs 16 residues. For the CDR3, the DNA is TGTGCCTGGACCCCCCCCTCTACTAGTTGGGACTACGAGCAGTACTTC. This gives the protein CAWTPPSTSWDYEQYF. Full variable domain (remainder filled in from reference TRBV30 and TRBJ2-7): SQTIHQWPATLVQPVGSPLSLECTVEGTSNPNLYWYRQAAGRGLQLLFYSVGIGQISSEVPQNLSASRPQDRQFILSSKKLLLSDSGFYLCAWTPPSTSWDYEQYFGPGTRLTVT.

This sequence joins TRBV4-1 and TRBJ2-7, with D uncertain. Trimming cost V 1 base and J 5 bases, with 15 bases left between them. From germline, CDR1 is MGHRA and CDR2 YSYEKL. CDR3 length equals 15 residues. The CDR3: CASSQGTARVNEQYF. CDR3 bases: TGCGCCAGCAGCCAAGGCACAGCCAGAGTGAACGAGCAGTACTTC.

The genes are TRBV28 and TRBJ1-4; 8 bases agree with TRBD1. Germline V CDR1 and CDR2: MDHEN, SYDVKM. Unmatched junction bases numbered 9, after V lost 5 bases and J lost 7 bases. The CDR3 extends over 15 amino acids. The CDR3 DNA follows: TGTGCCAGCAGTACGACAGGGGATCGGGGTGAAAAACTGTTTTTT. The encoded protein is CASSTTGDRGEKLFF.

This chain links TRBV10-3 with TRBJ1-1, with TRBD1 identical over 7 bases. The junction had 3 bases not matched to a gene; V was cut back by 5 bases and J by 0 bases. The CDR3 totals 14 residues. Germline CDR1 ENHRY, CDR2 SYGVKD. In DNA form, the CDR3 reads TGTGCCATCAGTAGGGACAGCTTGAACACTGAAGCTTTCTTT. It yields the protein CAISRDSLNTEAFF.

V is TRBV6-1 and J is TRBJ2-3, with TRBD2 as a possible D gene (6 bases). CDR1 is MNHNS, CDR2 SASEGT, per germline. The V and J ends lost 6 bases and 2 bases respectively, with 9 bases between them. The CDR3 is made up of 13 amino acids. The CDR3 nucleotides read TGTGCCAGCAGGGAGGGGCACACAGATACGCAGTATTTT. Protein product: CASREGHTDTQYF.

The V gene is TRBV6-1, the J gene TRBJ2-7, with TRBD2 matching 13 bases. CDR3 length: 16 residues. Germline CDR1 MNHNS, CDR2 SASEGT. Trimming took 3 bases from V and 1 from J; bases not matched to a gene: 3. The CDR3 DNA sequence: TGTGCCAGCAGTGACCCGACTAGCGGGGGGTCCTACGAGCAGTACTTC. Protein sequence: CASSDPTSGGSYEQYF.

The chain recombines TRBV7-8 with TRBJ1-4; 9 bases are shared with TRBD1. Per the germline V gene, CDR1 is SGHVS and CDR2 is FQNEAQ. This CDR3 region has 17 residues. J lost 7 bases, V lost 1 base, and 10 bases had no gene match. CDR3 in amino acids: CASSLEGTGTVGEKLFF. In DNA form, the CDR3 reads TGTGCCAGCAGCTTAGAAGGGACAGGGACAGTCGGTGAAAAACTGTTTTTT.

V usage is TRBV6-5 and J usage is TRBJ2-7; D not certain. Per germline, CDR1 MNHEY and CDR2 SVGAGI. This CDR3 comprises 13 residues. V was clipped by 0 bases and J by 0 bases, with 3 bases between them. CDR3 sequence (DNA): TGTGCCAGCAGTTACTCGAGCTCCTACGAGCAGTACTTC. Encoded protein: CASSYSSSYEQYF.

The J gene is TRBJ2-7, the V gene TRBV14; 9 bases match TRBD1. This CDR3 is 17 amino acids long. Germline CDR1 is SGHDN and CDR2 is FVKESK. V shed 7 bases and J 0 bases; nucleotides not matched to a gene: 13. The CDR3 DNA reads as TGTGCCAGCACCCCAGGCCCCGGGACAGGGTACTCCTACGAGCAGTACTTC. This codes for CASTPGPGTGYSYEQYF.

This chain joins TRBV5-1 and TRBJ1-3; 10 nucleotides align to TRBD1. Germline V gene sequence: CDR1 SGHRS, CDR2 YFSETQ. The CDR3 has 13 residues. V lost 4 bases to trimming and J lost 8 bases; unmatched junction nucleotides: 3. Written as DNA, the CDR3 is TGCGCCAGCAGCACCGGGACAGGGGACACCATATATTTT. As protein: CASSTGTGDTIYF.

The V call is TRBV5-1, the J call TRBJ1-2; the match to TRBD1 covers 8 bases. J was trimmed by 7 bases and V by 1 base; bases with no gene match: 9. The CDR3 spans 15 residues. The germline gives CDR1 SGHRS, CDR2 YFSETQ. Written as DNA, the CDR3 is TGCGCCAGCAGCTTGACGCAGGGGGCACGGGCTGGCTACACCTTC. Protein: CASSLTQGARAGYTF.

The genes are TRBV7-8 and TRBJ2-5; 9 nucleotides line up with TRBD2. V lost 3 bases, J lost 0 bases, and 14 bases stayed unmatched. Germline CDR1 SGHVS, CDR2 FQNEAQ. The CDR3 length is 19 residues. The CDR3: CASSFRALAGDPNQETQYF. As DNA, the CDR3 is TGTGCCAGCAGCTTTCGGGCGTTAGCGGGAGACCCCAACCAAGAGACCCAGTACTTC.

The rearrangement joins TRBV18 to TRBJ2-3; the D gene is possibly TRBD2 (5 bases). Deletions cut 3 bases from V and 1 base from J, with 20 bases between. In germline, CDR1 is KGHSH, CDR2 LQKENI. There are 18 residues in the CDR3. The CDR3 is CASSPLPLRGGGTDTQYF. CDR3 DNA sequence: TGTGCCAGCTCACCTCTCCCGCTCCGGGGTGGGGGCACAGATACGCAGTATTTT.